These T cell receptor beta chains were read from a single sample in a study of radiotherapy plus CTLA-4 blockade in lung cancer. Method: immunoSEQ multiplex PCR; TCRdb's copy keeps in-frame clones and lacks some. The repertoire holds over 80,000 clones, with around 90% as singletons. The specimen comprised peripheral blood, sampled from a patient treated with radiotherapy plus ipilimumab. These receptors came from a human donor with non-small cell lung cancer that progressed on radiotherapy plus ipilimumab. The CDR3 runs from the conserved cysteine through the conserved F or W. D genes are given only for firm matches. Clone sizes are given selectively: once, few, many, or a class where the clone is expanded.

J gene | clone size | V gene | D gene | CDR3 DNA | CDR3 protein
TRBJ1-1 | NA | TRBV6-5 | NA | TGTGCCAGCACCCGGACACTTAACACTGAAGCTTTCTTT | CASTRTLNTEAFF
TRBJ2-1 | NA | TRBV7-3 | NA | TGTGCCAGCAGCTTAACGGCGGGCTTTAACAATGAGCGGTTCTTC | CASSLTAGFNNERFF
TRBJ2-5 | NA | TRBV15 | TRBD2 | TGTGCCACCAGCGGGGGGGAGGGATCCCAAGAGACCCAGTACTTC | CATSGGEGSQETQYF
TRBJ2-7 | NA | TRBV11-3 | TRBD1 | TGTGCCAGCAGCCTGTCCCCGGGACAGGGGAGTGAGCAGTACTTC | CASSLSPGQGSEQYF
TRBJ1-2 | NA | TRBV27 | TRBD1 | TGTGCCAGCAGTGCGGGACAGCACTATGGCTACACCTTC | CASSAGQHYGYTF
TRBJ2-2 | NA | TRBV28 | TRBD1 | TGTGCCAGCAGTCAGGGACAGGGCCTTACCGGGGAGCTGTTTTTT | CASSQGQGLTGELFF
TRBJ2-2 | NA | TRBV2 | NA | TGTGCCAGCAGTGACGGTTTGGCAGGGGAGCTGTTTTTT | CASSDGLAGELFF
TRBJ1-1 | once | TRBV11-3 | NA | TGTGCCAGCAGCCGCCGTAGGGGGGAAGCTTTCTTT | CASSRRRGEAFF
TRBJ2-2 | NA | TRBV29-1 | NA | TGCAGCGCAAGACAACTCTCGAACACCGGGGAGCTGTTTTTT | CSARQLSNTGELFF
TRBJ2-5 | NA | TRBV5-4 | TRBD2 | TGTGCCAGCAGCTTCAGCACTAGCGGACAAGAGACCCAGTACTTC | CASSFSTSGQETQYF
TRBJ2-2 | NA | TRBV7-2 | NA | TGTGCCAGCAGTACCCTAGGCGGCACCGGGGAGCTGTTTTTT | CASSTLGGTGELFF
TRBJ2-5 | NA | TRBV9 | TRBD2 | TGTGCCAGCAGCGTAGCGGGTAGCGGGGGCCCCCAAGAGACCCAGTACTTC | CASSVAGSGGPQETQYF
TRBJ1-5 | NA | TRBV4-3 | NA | TGCGCCAGCAGCCAAGATCTAGGCCAGCCCCAGCATTTT | CASSQDLGQPQHF
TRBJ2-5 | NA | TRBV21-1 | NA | TGTGCCAGCAGCAAGCGACTAGCGGGGGAACGAATGAAAGAGACCCAGTACTTC | CASSKRLAGERMKETQYF
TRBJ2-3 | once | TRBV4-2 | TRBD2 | TGTGCCAGCAGCCAAGAGAGCGGGAGTCCAGATACGCAGTATTTT | CASSQESGSPDTQYF
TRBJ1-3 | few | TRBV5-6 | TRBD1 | TGTGCCAGCAGCTTGCCCCGGGACAGGGCTGGAAACACCATATATTTT | CASSLPRDRAGNTIYF
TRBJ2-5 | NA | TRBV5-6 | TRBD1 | TGTGCCAGCAGCCCCCGGACAGGCGAAGAGACCCAGTACTTC | CASSPRTGEETQYF
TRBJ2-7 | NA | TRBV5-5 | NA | TGTGCCAGCAGCTACGAATACGAGCAGTACTTC | CASSYEYEQYF
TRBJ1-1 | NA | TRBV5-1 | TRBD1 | TGCGCCAGCAGCCTATGGACAGGACTTGAAGCTTTCTTT | CASSLWTGLEAFF
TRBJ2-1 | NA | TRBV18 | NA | TGTGCCAGCTCGCCCAGCTTAGCCTCCTACAATGAGCAGTTCTTC | CASSPSLASYNEQFF
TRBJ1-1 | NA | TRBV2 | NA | TGTGCCAGCAGTGCCCCCCTATACGGAAACACTGAAGCTTTCTTT | CASSAPLYGNTEAFF
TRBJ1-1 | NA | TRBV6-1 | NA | TGTGCCAGCAGTCAGAAACACTCACGGGACACTGAAGCTTTCTTT | CASSQKHSRDTEAFF
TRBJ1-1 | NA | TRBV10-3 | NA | TGTGCCATCAGTGAGTCGACAGGAATTATACTGAACACTGAAGCTTTCTTT | CAISESTGIILNTEAFF
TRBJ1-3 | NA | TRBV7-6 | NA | TGTGCCAGCAGCTTAGCCGGAGGGGACCCGGGAAACACCATATATTTT | CASSLAGGDPGNTIYF
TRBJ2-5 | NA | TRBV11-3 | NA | TGTGCCAGCAGCCCGGAGGCCGGGGAGACCCAGTACTTC | CASSPEAGETQYF
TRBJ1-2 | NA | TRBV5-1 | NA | TGCGCCAGCAGCTTGGACTTGGGGGGGACGTATGGCTACACCTTC | CASSLDLGGTYGYTF
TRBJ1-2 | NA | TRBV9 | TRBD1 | TGTGCCAGCAGCGTAGGCTCTTCGGGTATGGACAGGGGTCACGGCTATGGCTACACCTTC | CASSVGSSGMDRGHGYGYTF
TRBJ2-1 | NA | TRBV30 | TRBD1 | TGTGCCTGGGGGGGGGACAGGGGGCTCGATGAGCAGTTCTTC | CAWGGDRGLDEQFF
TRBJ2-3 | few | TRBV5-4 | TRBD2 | TGTGCCAGCAGCGGAATGACTAGCGGGAGGGTCACAGATACGCAGTATTTT | CASSGMTSGRVTDTQYF
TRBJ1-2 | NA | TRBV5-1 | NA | TGCGCCAGCAGCTTGAGTGGGGGCCCCGGTCTCTATGGCTACACCTTC | CASSLSGGPGLYGYTF
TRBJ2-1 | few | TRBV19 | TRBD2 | TGTGCCAGTAGTCTCCGACTAGCGGGAGGTGATGAGCAGTTCTTC | CASSLRLAGGDEQFF
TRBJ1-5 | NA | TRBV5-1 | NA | TGCGCCAGCAGCGAAACAGGACAGCCCCAGCATTTT | CASSETGQPQHF
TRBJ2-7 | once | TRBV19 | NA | TGTGCCAGTAGTATAACGGACTCCCCTCCCTACGAGCAGTACTTC | CASSITDSPPYEQYF
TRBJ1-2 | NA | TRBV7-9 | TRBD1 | TGTGCCAGCAGCTCACAACAGGGGTCCTATGGCTACACCTTC | CASSSQQGSYGYTF
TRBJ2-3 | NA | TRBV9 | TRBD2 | TGTGCCAGCAGCACAGCTAGCGGGGGAATAAACACAGATACGCAGTATTTT | CASSTASGGINTDTQYF
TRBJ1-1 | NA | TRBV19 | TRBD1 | TGTGCCAGTAGTGGACGGACAGGGAACACTGAAGCTTTCTTT | CASSGRTGNTEAFF
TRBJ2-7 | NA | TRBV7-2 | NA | TGTGCCAGCAGCTTGGGGACACTGTGGGAGCAGTACTTC | CASSLGTLWEQYF
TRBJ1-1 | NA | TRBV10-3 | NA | TGTGCCATCAGTGATTTGGGGAACACTGAAGCTTTCTTT | CAISDLGNTEAFF
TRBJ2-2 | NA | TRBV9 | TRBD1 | TGTGCCAGCAGCGTATCTGACAGGGTTTGGGCCGGGGAGCTGTTTTTT | CASSVSDRVWAGELFF
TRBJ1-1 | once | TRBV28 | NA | TGTGCCAGCGCCGGGACACTCCTGAACACTGAAGCTTTCTTT | CASAGTLLNTEAFF
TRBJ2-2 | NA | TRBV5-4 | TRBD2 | TGTGCCAGCAGCTTGGCAGCGGGAGTCGGGACCGGGGAGCTGTTTTTT | CASSLAAGVGTGELFF
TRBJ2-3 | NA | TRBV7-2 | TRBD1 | TGTGCCACCGGACAGGGAGGTTGGTCAGATACGCAGTATTTT | CATGQGGWSDTQYF
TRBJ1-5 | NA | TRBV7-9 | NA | TGTGCCAGCAGCTTAGTCCAGGGCACGGCCAGCAATCAGCCCCAGCATTTT | CASSLVQGTASNQPQHF
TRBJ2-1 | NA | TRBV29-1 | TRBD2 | TGCAGCGTGAAGACTAGCGGGCCCTACAATGAGCAGTTCTTC | CSVKTSGPYNEQFF
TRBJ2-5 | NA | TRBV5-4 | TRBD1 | TGTGCCAGCAGCTTGCCTGACAGGGGAGAGACCCAGTACTTC | CASSLPDRGETQYF
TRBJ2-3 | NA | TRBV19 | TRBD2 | TGTGCCAGTAGCACTAGCGGGAGCACAGATACGCAGTATTTT | CASSTSGSTDTQYF
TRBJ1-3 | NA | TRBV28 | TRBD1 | TGTGCCAGCAGTCCTTGGACAGGAAACTCTGGAAACACCATATATTTT | CASSPWTGNSGNTIYF
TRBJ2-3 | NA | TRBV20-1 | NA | TGCAGTGCTAGAGTAGATACGCAGTATTTT | CSARVDTQYF
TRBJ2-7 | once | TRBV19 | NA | TGTGCCAGTAGTTATTATGGGGACGGATACTACGAGCAGTACTTC | CASSYYGDGYYEQYF
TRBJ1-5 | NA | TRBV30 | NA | TGTGCCTGGAGCGGAGGGGATGGGAATCAGCCCCAGCATTTT | CAWSGGDGNQPQHF
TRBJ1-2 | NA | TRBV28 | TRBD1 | TGTGCCAGCAGTCCCGGGTGGGGACAGGGGAGCTATGGCTACACCTTC | CASSPGWGQGSYGYTF
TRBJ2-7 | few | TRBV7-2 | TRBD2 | TGTGCCAGCAGCTTATTTGCTAGCGGGGGGTCCTACGAGCAGTACTTC | CASSLFASGGSYEQYF
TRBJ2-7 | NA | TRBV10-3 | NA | TGTGCCATCAGCACTCCTTACGAGCAGTACTTC | CAISTPYEQYF
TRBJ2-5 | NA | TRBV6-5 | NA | TGTGCCAGCAGTCGCCCGGGAGTTCTGCGAGAGACCCAGTACTTC | CASSRPGVLRETQYF
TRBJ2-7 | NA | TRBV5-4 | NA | TGTGCCAGCAGCTCGGACGGACCCTACGAGCAGTACTTC | CASSSDGPYEQYF
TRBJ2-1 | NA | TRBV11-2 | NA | TGTGCCAGCAGCTCTGAAGGGTCTGCGCAGTTCTTC | CASSSEGSAQFF
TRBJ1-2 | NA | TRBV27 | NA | TGTGCCAGCAGTGCCGCTCGGGGGGAGGCGGGCTATGGCTACACCTTC | CASSAARGEAGYGYTF
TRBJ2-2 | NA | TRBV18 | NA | TGTGCCAGCTCACCACCGGGCAGGGCGGACACCGGGGAGCTGTTTTTT | CASSPPGRADTGELFF
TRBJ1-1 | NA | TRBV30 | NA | TGTGCCTGGAGACGAACAGCGAACACTGAAGCTTTCTTT | CAWRRTANTEAFF